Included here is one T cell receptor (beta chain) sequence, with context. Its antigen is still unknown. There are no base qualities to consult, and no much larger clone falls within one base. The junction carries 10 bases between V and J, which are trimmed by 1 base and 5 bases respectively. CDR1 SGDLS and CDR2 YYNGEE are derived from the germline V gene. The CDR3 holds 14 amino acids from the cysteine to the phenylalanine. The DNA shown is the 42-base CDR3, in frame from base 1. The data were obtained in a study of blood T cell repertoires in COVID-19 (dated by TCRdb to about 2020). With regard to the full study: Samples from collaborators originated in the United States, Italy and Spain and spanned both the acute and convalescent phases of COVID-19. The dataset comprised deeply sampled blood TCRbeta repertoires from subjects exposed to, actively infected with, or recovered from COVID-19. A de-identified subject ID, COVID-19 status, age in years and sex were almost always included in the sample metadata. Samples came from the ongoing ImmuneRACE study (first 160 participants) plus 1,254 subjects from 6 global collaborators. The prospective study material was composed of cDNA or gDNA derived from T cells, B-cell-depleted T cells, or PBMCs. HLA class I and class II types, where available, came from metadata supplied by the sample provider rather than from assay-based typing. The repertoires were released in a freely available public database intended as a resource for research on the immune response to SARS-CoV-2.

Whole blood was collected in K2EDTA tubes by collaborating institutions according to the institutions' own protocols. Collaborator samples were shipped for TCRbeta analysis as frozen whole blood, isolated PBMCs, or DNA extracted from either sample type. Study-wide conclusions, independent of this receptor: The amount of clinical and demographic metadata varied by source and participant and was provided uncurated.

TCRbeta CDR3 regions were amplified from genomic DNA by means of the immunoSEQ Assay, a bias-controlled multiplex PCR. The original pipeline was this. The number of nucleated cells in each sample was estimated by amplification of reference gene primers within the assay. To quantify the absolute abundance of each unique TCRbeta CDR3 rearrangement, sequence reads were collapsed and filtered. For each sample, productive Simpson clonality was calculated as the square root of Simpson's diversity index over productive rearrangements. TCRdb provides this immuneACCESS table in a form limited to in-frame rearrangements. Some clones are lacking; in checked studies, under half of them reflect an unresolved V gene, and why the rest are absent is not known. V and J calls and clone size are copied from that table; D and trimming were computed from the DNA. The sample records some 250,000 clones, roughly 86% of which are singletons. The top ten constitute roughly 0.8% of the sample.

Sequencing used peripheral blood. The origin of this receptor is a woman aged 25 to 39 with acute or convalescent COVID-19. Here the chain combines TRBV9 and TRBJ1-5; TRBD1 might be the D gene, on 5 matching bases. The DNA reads TGTGCCAGCAGCGTATCGGGGGACCATCAGCCCCAGCATTTT. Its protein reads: CASSVSGDHQPQHF. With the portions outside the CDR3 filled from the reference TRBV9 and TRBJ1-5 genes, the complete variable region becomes DSGVTQTPKHLITATGQRVTLRCSPRSGDLSVYWYQQSLDQGLQFLIQYYNGEERAKGNILERFSAQQFPDLHSELNLSSLELGDSALYFCASSVSGDHQPQHFGDGTRLSIL.